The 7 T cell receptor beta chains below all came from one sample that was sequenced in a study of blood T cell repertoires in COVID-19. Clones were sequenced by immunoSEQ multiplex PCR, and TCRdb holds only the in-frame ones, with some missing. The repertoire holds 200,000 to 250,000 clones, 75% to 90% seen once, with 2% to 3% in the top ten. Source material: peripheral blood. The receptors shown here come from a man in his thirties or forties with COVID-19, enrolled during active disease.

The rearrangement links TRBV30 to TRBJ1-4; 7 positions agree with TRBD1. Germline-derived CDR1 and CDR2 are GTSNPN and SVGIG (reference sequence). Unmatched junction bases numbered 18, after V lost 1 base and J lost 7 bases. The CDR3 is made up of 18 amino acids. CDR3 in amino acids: CAWSGEQGNQLRGEKLFF. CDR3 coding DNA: TGTGCCTGGAGTGGAGAACAGGGGAATCAGTTAAGGGGTGAAAAACTGTTTTTT. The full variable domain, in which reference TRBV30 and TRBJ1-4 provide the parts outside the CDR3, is SQTIHQWPATLVQPVGSPLSLECTVEGTSNPNLYWYRQAAGRGLQLLFYSVGIGQISSEVPQNLSASRPQDRQFILSSKKLLLSDSGFYLCAWSGEQGNQLRGEKLFFGSGTQLSVL.

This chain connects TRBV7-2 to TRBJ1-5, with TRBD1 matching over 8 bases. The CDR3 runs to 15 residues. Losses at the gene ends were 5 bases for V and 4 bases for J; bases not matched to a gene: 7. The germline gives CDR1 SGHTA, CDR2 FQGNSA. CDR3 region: CASSTGTGHNQPQHF. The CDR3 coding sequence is TGTGCCAGCAGCACGGGGACAGGTCATAATCAGCCCCAGCATTTT.

The CDR3 loop is CASSPSGTGVYSNQPQHF. DNA for the CDR3: TGTGCCAGCTCACCCTCCGGGACAGGCGTTTATAGCAATCAGCCCCAGCATTTT. V usage is TRBV18 and J usage is TRBJ1-5, with 8 bases lining up with TRBD1. Germline V gene lookup returns CDR1 KGHSH and CDR2 LQKENI. The CDR3 contains 18 residues. J gave up 0 bases and V 3 bases, and 10 bases lay outside the gene matches.

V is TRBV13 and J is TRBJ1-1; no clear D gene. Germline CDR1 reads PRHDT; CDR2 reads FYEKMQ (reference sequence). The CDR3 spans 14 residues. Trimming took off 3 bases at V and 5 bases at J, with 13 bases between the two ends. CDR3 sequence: CASSLRLKWTEAFF. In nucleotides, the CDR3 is TGTGCCAGCAGCTTGCGGTTGAAGTGGACTGAAGCTTTCTTT.

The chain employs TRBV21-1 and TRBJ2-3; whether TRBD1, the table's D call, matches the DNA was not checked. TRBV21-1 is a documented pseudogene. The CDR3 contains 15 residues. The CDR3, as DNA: TGTGCCAGCAACCCGCGGACATCCGGCACAGATACGCAGTATTTT. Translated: CASNPRTSGTDTQYF.

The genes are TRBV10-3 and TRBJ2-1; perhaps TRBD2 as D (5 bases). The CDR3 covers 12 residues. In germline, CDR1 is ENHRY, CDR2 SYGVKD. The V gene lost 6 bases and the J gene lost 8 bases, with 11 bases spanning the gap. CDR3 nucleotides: TGTGCCATCAGCGCGGGTTCCGATGAGCAGTTCTTC. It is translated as CAISAGSDEQFF.

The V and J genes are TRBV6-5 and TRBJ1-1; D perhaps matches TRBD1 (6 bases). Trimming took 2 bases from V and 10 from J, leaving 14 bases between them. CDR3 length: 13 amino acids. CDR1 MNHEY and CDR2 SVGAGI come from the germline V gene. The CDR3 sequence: CASSYGTFLGAFF. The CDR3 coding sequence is TGTGCCAGCAGTTACGGGACATTTCTCGGAGCTTTCTTT.